The 9 T cell receptor beta chains below all came from one sample that was sequenced in a study of CD8 T cells in ankylosing spondylitis. Study-wide results and limits: Seemingly distinctive of ankylosing spondylitis blood was a TCR beta motif formed by eight highly homologous variants.

The antigens these receptors bind are not known. TCRdb itself ran the 5' RACE reads through MiXCR, one entry per CDR3 protein. This table holds about 500,000 distinct CDR3 sequences, about 12% found once. The sequenced sample consisted of blood, either unsorted or a sorted T cell fraction (not recorded which). These receptors were obtained from a male donor with ankylosing spondylitis.

This clonotype has just a few counts. The chain links TRBV4-1 to TRBJ2-7, with TRBD1 matching over 10 bases. Germline V gene lookup returns CDR1 MGHRA and CDR2 YSYEKL. The V segment lost 1 base and the J segment 4 bases; nucleotides outside the gene matches: 10. The CDR3 runs to 17 residues. The DNA for the CDR3 is TGCGCCAGCAGCCAAGTCGACAAGACAGGGGGCCGATACGAGCAGTACTTC. Translating it yields CASSQVDKTGGRYEQYF.

CDR3 bases: TGCAGTGCTAGACGCCGTCGGGAGGGGCACGAGCAGTACTTC. Translation: CSARRRREGHEQYF. This rearrangement joins TRBV20-1 to TRBJ2-7; 8 bases match TRBD2. Per germline, CDR1 DFQATT and CDR2 SNEGSKA (reference sequence). This CDR3 spans 14 amino acids. The V segment lost 2 bases and the J segment 5 bases; nucleotides outside the gene matches: 8.

This clonotype has ten or more counts. V is TRBV29-1 and J is TRBJ2-4, with TRBD1 matching over 7 bases. There are 16 residues in the CDR3. Germline CDR1 and CDR2: SQVTM and ANQGSEA. V dropped 7 bases and J dropped 1; count of bases not matched to a gene: 13. The chain's CDR3 is CSALLMDRKAKNIQYF. DNA for the CDR3: TGCAGCGCCCTCCTAATGGACAGGAAGGCCAAAAACATTCAGTACTTC.

The chain uses TRBV7-2 and TRBJ2-3; unclear D gene. Germline lookup yields CDR1 SGHTA and CDR2 FQGNSA. V lost 3 bases and J lost 0, with 10 bases in between. The CDR3 sequence is 15 residues long. The CDR3 sequence is CASSLMWSSTDTQYF. For the CDR3, the DNA is TGTGCCAGCAGCTTGATGTGGTCTAGCACAGATACGCAGTATTTT.

This clonotype was observed a few times. The rearrangement links TRBV9 to TRBJ1-5; D remains unclear. The CDR3 extends over 13 amino acids. Trimming pared 0 bases from V and 9 bases from J, leaving 10 bases between. CDR1 is SGDLS, CDR2 YYNGEE, per germline. CDR3 region: CASSVESGRPQHF. The CDR3 DNA reads TGTGCCAGCAGCGTAGAGTCGGGGAGGCCCCAGCATTTT.

Many counts were recorded for this clonotype. The chain recombines TRBV3-1 with TRBJ2-7; either TRBD1 or TRBD2 may fit D (6 bases each). The CDR3 length is 15 residues. The germline gives CDR1 LGHDT, CDR2 YNNKEL (reference sequence). V was clipped by 0 bases and J by 2 bases, with 11 bases between them. CDR3 in DNA: TGTGCCAGCAGCCAAGATCCGGGGGCCACCTACGAGCAGTACTTC. Translating gives CASSQDPGATYEQYF.

This clonotype was picked up a small number of times. The rearrangement uses TRBV10-3 and TRBJ2-3; 9 bases are shared with TRBD1. The CDR3 runs 15 residues. After removal of 7 bases from V and 1 base from J, the junction contained 6 bases not matched to a gene. The V gene's germline CDR1 is ENHRY and CDR2 SYGVKD. CDR3 in amino acids: CAITQDRGGTDTQYF. CDR3 bases: TGTGCCATCACCCAGGACAGGGGAGGCACAGATACGCAGTATTTT.

The rearrangement joins TRBV5-6 to TRBJ1-1, with 8 bases lining up with TRBD1. The J segment lost 8 bases and the V segment lost 5 bases, leaving 14 bases of the junction unmatched. The germline V gene encodes CDR1 SGHDT and CDR2 YYEEEE. The CDR3 covers 15 residues. CDR3 region: CASSSRGTGRSEAFF. The CDR3 DNA sequence: TGTGCCAGCAGTTCGCGGGGGACAGGTCGGTCGGAAGCTTTCTTT.

The CDR3 DNA reads as TGCAGCTGTCAGGGACTAGCAGGCTCCTACAATGAGCAGTTCTTC. Translating gives CSCQGLAGSYNEQFF. The V call is TRBV29-1, the J call TRBJ2-1; 9 nucleotides agree with TRBD2. The CDR3 sequence is 15 residues long. Germline CDR1 SQVTM, CDR2 ANQGSEA. V shed 8 bases, J shed 0 bases, and the junction held 8 bases outside the gene matches.